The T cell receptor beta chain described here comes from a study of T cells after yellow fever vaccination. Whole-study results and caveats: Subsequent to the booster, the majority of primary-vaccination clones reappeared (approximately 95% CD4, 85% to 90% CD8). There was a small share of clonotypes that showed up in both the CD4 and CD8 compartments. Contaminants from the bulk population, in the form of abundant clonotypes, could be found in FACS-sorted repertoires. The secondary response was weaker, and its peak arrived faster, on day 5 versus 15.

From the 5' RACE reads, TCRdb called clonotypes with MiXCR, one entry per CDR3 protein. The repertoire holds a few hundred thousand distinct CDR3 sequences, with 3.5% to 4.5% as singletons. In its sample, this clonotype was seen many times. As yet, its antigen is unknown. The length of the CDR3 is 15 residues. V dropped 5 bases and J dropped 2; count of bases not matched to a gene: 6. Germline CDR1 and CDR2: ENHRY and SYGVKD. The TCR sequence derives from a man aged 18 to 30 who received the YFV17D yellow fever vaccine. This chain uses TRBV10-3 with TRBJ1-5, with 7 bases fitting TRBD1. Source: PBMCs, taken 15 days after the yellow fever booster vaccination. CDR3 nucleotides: TGTGCCATCAGTTTGCAGGGGGGCGGCAATCAGCCCCAGCATTTT. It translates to CAISLQGGGNQPQHF.